This T cell receptor beta chain was sequenced for a study of read filtering for tumor transcriptome and immune sequencing. Study-wide results and limits: Approximately 80% of IR-seq clonotypes had one read, totaling around 4% of reads; RNA-seq: 74.6% and 44.6%.

This clonotype was detected a few times. Its target is unknown. A much larger clone sits a single nucleotide away, making a read error possible. CDR3 length: 14 residues. Germline V lookup: CDR1 SGHTA, CDR2 FQGNSA. Molecular barcoded adaptors covering alpha/delta and beta/gamma chains were used on 400 to 450 ng RNA. TCRdb processed the reads anew with MiXCR; each CDR3 protein has one entry. This sample has 49,000 or so distinct CDR3 sequences, with more than 10% found just once. V usage is TRBV7-2 and J usage is TRBJ2-3, with D perhaps matching TRBD1 (5 bases). The J call may be incorrect, as the DNA end agrees better with TRBJ1-5. The sequence was obtained from a donor at least 40 years old with multiple myeloma. What was sequenced was a population of CD138-negative cells sorted from bone marrow. CDR3 protein: CASSLSTDTDTQHF. The CDR3 bases are TGTGCCAGCAGCTTAAGCACGGACACAGATACGCAGCATTTT.